These 9 T cell receptor beta chains came from one sample sequenced in a study. TCRdb re-called the reads through MiXCR, storing one row per CDR3 protein. The repertoire holds over a thousand distinct CDR3 sequences, under 25% seen once, with roughly 15% in the top ten. The source material was CD8+ T cells (not recorded whether cultured). Every receptor here comes from a female donor.

Relative to its sample, this clonotype is large. V and J are TRBV20-1 and TRBJ2-2; D remains ambiguous. Trimming shortened V by 0 bases and J by 4 bases, and 9 bases separated the two germline ends. The CDR3 is 14 amino acids. From germline, CDR1 is DFQATT and CDR2 SNEGSKA (reference sequence). The CDR3 is CSARDFEITGELFF. CDR3 nucleotide sequence: TGCAGTGCTAGAGATTTTGAGATCACCGGGGAGCTGTTTTTT.

Sample share makes this clonotype medium-sized. The CDR3 spells CASSEGLSGLRGNGFF. CDR3 bases: TGTGCCAGCAGTGAAGGCCTTTCGGGACTACGGGGAAACGGGTTCTTC. The chain couples TRBV6-1 to TRBJ2-1; TRBD2 matches at 7 bases. Trimming took 1 base from V and 15 from J; bases not matched to a gene: 18. Germline V gene lookup returns CDR1 MNHNS and CDR2 SASEGT. This CDR3 contains 16 residues.

In its sample, this clonotype is large (0.1 to 1%). The chain carries TRBV11-2 and TRBJ2-3; D is perhaps TRBD2 (5 bases). The CDR3 contains 14 residues. V was clipped by 4 bases and J by 4 bases, with 12 bases between them. The germline CDR1 and CDR2 sequences are SGHAT and FQNNGV. CDR3 DNA sequence: TGTGCCAGCAGCTCCGGGGTGGGCGCAGATACGCAGTATTTT. Encoded protein: CASSSGVGADTQYF.

By sample fraction, this clonotype is medium-sized. The rearrangement uses TRBV6-5 and TRBJ2-3, with 7 bases fitting TRBD2. The CDR3 loop spans 15 amino acids. J gave up 2 bases and V 5 bases, and 7 bases lay outside the gene matches. From germline, CDR1 is MNHEY and CDR2 SVGAGI. The CDR3 loop reads CASSKTGTNTDTQYF. The DNA for the CDR3 is TGTGCCAGCAGTAAAACCGGGACTAACACAGATACGCAGTATTTT.

About this clonotype itself: Just one base apart from a much larger clone, this may be a read error. V is TRBV24-1 and J is TRBJ2-1; D gene uncertain. The CDR3 extends over 11 amino acids. Germline V gives CDR1 KGHDR, CDR2 SFDVKD. CDR3 in DNA: TGTGCCACCAGTATAGACATTGAGCCGTTCTTC. Translation gives CATSIDIEPFF.

This clonotype rates as large. The J gene is TRBJ1-1, the V gene TRBV27; D uncertain. The V gene lost 5 bases and the J gene lost 7 bases, with 14 bases spanning the gap. In germline, CDR1 is MNHEY, CDR2 SMNVEV (reference sequence). The CDR3 length is 13 residues. CDR3 sequence reads: CASSPETGIEAFF. CDR3 coding DNA: TGTGCCAGCAGTCCCGAGACGGGGATTGAAGCTTTCTTT.

By share of the sample, this clonotype is large. The chain employs TRBV6-1 and TRBJ2-5; D may be TRBD1 (6 bases). The CDR3 is 15 residues long. From germline, CDR1 is MNHNS and CDR2 SASEGT. Trimming stripped 1 base from V and 5 bases from J, with 14 bases between. CDR3 loop: CASSEESGAAETQYF. CDR3 nucleotides: TGTGCCAGCAGTGAAGAGTCAGGGGCAGCGGAGACCCAGTACTTC.

With regard to this clonotype: With a much larger clone just one base away, this may be a read error. The V gene is TRBV25-1, the J gene TRBJ2-2; D uncertain. CDR1 is MGHDK and CDR2 is SYGVNS in the germline V gene. The CDR3 runs to 12 residues. The chain's CDR3 is CPSSVIPGELFF. The CDR3 DNA sequence: TGTCCCAGCAGTGTTATCCCCGGGGAGCTGTTTTTT.

Concerning this clonotype: A much larger clone differs by one base, so this may be a read error. V usage is TRBV7-2 and J usage is TRBJ1-1, with 10 bases matching TRBD1. The CDR3 contains 16 residues. Germline CDR1 SGHTA, CDR2 FQGNSA. The CDR3 sequence is CASSLTGGLRYTETFF. DNA for the CDR3: TGTGCCAGCAGCTTGACAGGGGGCCTCAGGTACACTGAAACTTTCTTT.